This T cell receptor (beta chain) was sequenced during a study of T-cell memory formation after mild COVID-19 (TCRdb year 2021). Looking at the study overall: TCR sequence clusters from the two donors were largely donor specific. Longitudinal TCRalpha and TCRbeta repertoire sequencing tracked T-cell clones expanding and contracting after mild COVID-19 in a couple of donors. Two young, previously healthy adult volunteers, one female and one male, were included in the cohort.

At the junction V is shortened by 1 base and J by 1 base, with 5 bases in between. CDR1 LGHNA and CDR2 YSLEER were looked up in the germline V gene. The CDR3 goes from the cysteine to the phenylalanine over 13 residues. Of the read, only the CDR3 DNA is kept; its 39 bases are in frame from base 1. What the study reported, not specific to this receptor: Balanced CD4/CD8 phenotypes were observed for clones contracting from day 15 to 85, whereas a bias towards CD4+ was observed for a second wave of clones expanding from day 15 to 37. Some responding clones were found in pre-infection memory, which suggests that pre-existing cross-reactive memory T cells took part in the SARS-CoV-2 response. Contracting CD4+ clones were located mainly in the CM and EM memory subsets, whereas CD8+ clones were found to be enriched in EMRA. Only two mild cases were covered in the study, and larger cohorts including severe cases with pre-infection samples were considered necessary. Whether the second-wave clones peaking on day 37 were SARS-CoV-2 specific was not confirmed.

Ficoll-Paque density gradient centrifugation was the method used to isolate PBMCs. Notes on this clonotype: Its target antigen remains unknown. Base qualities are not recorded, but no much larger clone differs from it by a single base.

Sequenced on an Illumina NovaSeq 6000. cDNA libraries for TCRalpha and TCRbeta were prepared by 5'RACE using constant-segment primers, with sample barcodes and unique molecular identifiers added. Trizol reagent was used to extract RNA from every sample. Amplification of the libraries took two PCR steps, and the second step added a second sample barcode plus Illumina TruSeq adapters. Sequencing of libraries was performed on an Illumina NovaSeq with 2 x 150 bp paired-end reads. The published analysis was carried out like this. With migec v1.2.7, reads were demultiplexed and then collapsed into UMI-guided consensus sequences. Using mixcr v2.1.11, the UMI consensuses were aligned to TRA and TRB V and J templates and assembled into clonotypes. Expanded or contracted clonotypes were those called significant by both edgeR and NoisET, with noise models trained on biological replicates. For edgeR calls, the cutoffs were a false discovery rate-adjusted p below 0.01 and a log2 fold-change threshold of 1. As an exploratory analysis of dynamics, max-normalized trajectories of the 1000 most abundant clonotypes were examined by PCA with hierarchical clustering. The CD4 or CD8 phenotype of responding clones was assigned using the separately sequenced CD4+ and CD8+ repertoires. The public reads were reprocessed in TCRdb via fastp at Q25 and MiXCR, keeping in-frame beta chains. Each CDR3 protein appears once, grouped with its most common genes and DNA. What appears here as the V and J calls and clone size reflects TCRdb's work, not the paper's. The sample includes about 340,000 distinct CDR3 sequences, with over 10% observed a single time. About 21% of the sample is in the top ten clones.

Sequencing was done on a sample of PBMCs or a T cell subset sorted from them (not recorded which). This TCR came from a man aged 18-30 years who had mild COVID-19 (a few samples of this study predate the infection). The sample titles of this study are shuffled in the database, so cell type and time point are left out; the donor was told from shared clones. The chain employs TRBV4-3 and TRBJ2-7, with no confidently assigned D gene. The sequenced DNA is TGCGCCAGCAGCCAAGTCCTTTCCTACGAGCAGTACTTC. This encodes CASSQVLSYEQYF.